This TCR beta chain stems from a study of T cell responses to AZD1222 COVID-19 vaccine. Study observations and caveats: Baseline seropositivity characterized only a handful of AZD1222 recipients. Dominant at 160-218 and 743-854, vaccine-associated CD4 TCRs also spanned spike.

The repertoire was sequenced with immunoSEQ multiplex PCR; TCRdb's copy has only in-frame clones and lacks some. This sample has tens of thousands of clones; more than 85% occur once, and the top ten carry roughly 17%. Remarks on this clone: Its antigen is not known.

The CDR3 has 12 residues. The ends were cut back, 2 bases at V and 8 bases at J, with 7 bases in the middle. CDR1 and CDR2 (germline): LGHNA, YNFKEQ. The chain is built from TRBV4-2 and TRBJ2-1; D possibly matches TRBD1 or TRBD2 (5 bases each). Sample: peripheral blood, taken on day 0 of AZD1222 vaccination. The sequence came from an adult in good health. The CDR3 is CASSQQGHEQFF. CDR3 coding DNA: TGTGCCAGCAGCCAACAGGGACATGAGCAGTTCTTC.